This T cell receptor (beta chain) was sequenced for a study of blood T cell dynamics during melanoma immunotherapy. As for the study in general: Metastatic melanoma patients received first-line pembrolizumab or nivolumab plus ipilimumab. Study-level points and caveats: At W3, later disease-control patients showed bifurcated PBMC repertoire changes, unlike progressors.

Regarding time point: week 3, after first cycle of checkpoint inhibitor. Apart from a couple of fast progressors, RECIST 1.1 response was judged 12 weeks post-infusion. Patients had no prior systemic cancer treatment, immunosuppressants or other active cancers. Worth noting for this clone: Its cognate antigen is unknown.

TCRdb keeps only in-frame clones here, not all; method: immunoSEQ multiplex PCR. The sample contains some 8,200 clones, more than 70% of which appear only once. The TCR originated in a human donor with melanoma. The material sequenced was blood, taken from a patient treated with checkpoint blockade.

The CDR3 spells CASSIDPSLVWNSPLHF. CDR3 nucleotide sequence: TGTGCCAGTAGTATAGATCCCAGCCTGGTATGGAATTCACCCCTCCACTTT. The V call is TRBV19, the J call TRBJ1-6; D is unresolved. Trimming took 0 bases from V and 7 from J, leaving 16 bases between them. The V gene's germline CDR1 is LNHDA and CDR2 SQIVND (reference sequence). This CDR3 spans 17 amino acids. Drawing the rest from reference TRBV19 and TRBJ1-6, the complete variable domain is DGGITQSPKYLFRKEGQNVTLSCEQNLNHDAMYWYRQDPGQGLRLIYYSQIVNDFQKGDIAEGYSVSREKKESFPLTVTSAQKNPTAFYLCASSIDPSLVWNSPLHFGNGTRLTVT.